In this sample, the clone carrying this T cell receptor (beta chain) turned up a few times. Its antigen is as yet unknown. V was cut by 2 bases and J by 10 bases, with 11 bases left in between. Germline CDR1 reads SGHNT; CDR2 reads YENEEA. CDR3 size: 12 residues. This record belongs to a study of beta chain features in type 1 diabetes. The study's findings and limits: TCRB repertoires of naive, central memory and Treg cells appeared more similar among patients than among healthy donors. Because the template was cDNA, high-expressing cells might be over-represented. People with Type 1 diabetes carried modestly yet significantly shorter TCRB CDR3s in all four CD4+ subsets. A pattern of fewer insertions and more deletions at VDJ junctions was seen in type 1 diabetes patients.

CD45RO/CCR7/CD25/CD127/CD95/CD27 staining was used to isolate CD4+ naive, central memory, regulatory and stem cell-like memory cells by sorting. Expressed TCRB transcripts were sequenced after all isolated RNA was converted to cDNA. Sequencing used immunoSEQ multiplex PCR; TCRdb keeps in-frame clones, though not all of them. Of 200,000 to 250,000 clones in the sample, approximately 14% were seen once. Input material: naive CD4+ T cells from blood. This sequence joins TRBV11-3 and TRBJ1-1; D call uncertain. This receptor was taken from a man aged 25 to 45 with type 1 diabetes. The CDR3 DNA reads TGTGCCAGCAGCTTATTGGGAGGTGTAGCTTTCTTT. This gives the protein CASSLLGGVAFF.